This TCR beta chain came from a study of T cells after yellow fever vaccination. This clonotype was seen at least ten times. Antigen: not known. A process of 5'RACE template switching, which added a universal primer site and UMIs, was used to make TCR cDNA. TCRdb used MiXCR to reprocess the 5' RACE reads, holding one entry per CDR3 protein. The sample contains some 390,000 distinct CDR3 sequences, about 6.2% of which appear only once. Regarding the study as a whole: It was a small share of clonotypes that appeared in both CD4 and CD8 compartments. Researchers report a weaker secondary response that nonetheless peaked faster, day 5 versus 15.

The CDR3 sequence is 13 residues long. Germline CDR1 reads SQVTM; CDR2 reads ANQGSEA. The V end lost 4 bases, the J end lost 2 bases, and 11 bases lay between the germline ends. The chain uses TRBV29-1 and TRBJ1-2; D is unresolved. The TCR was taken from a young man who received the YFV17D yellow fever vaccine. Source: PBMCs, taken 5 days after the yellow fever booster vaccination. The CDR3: CSVGGRPNYGYTF. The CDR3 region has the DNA TGCAGCGTTGGCGGCAGGCCGAACTATGGCTACACCTTC.